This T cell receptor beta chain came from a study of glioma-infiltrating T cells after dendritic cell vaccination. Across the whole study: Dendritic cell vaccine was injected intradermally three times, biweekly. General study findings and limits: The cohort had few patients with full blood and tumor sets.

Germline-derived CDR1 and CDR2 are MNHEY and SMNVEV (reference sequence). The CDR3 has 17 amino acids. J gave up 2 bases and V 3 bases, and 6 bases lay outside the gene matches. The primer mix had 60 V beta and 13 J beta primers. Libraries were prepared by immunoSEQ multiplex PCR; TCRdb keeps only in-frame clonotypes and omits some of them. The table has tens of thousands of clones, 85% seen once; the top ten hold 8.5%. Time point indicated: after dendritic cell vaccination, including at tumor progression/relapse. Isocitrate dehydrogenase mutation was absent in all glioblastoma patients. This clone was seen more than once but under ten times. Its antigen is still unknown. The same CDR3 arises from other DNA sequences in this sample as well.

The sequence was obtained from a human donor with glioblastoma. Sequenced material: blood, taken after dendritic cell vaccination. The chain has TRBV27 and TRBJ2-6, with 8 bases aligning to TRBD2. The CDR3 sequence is CASSFWSGRTGANVLTF. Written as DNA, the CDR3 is TGTGCCAGCAGTTTCTGGAGCGGGAGAACTGGGGCCAACGTCCTGACTTTC.